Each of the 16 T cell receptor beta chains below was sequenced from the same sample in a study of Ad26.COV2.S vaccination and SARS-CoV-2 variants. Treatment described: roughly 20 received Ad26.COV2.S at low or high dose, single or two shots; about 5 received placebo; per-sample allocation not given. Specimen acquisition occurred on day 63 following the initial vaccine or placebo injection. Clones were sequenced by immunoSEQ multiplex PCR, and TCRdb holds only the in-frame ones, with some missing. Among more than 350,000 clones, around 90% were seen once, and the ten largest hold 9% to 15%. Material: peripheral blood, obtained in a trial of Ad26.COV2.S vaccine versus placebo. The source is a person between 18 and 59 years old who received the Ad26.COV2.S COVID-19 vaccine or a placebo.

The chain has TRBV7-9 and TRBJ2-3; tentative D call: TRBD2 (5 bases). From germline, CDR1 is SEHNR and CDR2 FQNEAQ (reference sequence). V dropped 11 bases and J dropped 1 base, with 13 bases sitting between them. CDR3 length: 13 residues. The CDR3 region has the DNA TGTGCCTGCCGGAGGAGCGGCACAGATACGCAGTATTTT. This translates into CACRRSGTDTQYF.

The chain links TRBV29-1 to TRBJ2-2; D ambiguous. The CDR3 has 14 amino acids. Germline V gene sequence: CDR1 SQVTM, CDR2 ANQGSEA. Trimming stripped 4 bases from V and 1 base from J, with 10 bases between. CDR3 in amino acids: CSVGQDQNTGELFF. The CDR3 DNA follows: TGCAGCGTTGGGCAGGACCAGAACACCGGGGAGCTGTTTTTT.

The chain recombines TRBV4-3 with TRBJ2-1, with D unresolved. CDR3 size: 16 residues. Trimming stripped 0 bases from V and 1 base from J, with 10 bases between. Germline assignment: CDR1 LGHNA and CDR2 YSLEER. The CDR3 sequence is CASSQEIRFSYNEQFF. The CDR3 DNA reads TGCGCCAGCAGCCAAGAAATCAGATTTTCCTACAATGAGCAGTTCTTC.

Written as DNA, the CDR3 is TGTGCCAGCAGTGAAAACGGACTAGCGGGAGTCGAGCAGTACTTC. Translation gives CASSENGLAGVEQYF. V is TRBV3-1 (or the pseudogene TRBV3-2) and J is TRBJ2-7; TRBD2 matches 13 bases. The germline V gene encodes CDR1 LGHDT and CDR2 YNNKEL (reference sequence). V shed 6 bases, J shed 6 bases, and the junction held 8 bases outside the gene matches. The CDR3 extends over 15 amino acids.

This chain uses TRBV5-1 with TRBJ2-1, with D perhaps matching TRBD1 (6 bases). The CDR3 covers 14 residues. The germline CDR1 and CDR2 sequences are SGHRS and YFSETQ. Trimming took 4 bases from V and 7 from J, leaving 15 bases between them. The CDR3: CASSIQGQGNEQFF. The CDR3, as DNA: TGCGCCAGCAGCATACAGGGTCAGGGGAATGAGCAGTTCTTC.

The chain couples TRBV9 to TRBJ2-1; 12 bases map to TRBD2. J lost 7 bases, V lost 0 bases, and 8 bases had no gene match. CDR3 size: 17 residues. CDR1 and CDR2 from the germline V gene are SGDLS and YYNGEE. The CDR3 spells CASSVALAGGPWNEQFF. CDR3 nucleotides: TGTGCCAGCAGCGTAGCTCTAGCGGGAGGGCCGTGGAATGAGCAGTTCTTC.

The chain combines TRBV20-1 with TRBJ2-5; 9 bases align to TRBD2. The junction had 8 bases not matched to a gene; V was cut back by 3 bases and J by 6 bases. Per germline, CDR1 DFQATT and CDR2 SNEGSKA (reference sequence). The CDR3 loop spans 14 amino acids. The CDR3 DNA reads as TGCAGTGCTAGTAGCGGGAGCGCCTTACAGACCCAGTACTTC. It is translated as CSASSGSALQTQYF.

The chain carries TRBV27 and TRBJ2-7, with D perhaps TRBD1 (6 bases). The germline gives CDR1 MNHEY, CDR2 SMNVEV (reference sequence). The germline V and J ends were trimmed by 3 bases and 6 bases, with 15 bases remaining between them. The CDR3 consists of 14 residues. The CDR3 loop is CASSFRGASAEQYF. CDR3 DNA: TGTGCCAGCAGTTTCAGGGGCGCTTCAGCCGAGCAGTACTTC.

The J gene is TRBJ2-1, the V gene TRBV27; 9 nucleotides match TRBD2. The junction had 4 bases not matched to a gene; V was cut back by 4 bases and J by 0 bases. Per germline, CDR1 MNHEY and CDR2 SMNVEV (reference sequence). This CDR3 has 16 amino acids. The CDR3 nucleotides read TGTGCCAGCAGTTGGAATAGCGGGAGCTCCTACAATGAGCAGTTCTTC. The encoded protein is CASSWNSGSSYNEQFF.

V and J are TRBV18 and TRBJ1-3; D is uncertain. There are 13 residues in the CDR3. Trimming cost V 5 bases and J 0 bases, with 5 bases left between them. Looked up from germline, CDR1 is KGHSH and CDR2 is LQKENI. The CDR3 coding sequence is TGTGCCAGCTCAGAGGTCTCTGGAAACACCATATATTTT. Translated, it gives CASSEVSGNTIYF.

The CDR3 loop is CASSLSGSTEAFF. For the CDR3, the DNA is TGTGCCAGCAGTTTATCAGGGAGCACTGAAGCTTTCTTT. This sequence joins TRBV28 and TRBJ1-1; tentative D call: TRBD1 (5 bases). Looked up from germline, CDR1 is MDHEN and CDR2 is SYDVKM. Trimming shortened V by 1 base and J by 4 bases, and 7 bases separated the two germline ends. The CDR3 is made up of 13 amino acids.

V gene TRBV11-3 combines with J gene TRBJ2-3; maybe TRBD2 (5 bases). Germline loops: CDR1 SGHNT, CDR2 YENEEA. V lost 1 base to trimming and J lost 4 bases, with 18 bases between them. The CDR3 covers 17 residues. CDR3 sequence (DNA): TGTGCCAGCAGCTTAGGATCCACAGCGGTGGCGGCAGATACGCAGTATTTT. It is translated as CASSLGSTAVAADTQYF.

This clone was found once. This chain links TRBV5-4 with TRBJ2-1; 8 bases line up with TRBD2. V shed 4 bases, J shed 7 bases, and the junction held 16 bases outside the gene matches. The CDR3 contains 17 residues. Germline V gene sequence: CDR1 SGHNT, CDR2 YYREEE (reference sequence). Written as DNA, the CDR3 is TGTGCCAGCAGCGTAACGGGCCGAATAGCGGGGCGGAATGAGCAGTTCTTC. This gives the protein CASSVTGRIAGRNEQFF.

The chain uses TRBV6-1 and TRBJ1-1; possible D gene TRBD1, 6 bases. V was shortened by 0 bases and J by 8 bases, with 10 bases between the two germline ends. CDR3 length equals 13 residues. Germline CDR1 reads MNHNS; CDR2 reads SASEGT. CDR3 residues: CASSEAGRGEAFF. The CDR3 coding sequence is TGTGCCAGCAGTGAAGCGGGCAGGGGCGAAGCTTTCTTT.

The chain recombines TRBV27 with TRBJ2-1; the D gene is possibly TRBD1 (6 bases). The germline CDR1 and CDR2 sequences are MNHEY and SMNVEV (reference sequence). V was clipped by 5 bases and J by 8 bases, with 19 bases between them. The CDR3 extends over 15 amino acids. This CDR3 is CASSPRGPQGDEQFF. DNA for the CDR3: TGTGCCAGCAGTCCCCGAGGACCACAGGGCGATGAGCAGTTCTTC.

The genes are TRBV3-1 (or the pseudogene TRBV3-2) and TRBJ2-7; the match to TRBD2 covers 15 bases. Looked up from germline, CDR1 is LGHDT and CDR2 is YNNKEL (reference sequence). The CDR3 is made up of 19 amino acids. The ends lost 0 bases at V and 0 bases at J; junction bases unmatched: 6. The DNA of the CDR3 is TGTGCCAGCAGCCAAGAAGGACTAGCGGGAGGGGAGATCTCCTACGAGCAGTACTTC. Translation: CASSQEGLAGGEISYEQYF.